Following are 30 T cell receptor beta chains from one sample sequenced in a study of technical replicates of blood from a few donors. Repertoires were generated with immunoSEQ multiplex PCR, while TCRdb's copy carries only in-frame clones and drops some. The sample includes 67,000 or so clones, roughly 95% of them seen just once. The sequencing input was T cells isolated from PBMCs. These receptors all stem from a human donor in good health.

The J gene is TRBJ1-1, the V gene TRBV2, with 7 bases matching TRBD1. Germline V gives CDR1 SNHLY, CDR2 FYNNEI. The junction had 6 bases not matched to a gene; V was cut back by 6 bases and J by 5 bases. The CDR3 contains 13 residues. CDR3 region: CASRATGKTEAFF. The CDR3 DNA follows: TGTGCCAGCAGAGCGACAGGGAAAACTGAAGCTTTCTTT.

DNA of the CDR3: TGTGCCAGCAGCTTATTTATCGGACAGACCAAGACCCAGTACTTC. This translates into CASSLFIGQTKTQYF. V gene TRBV7-9 combines with J gene TRBJ2-5, with D possibly being TRBD1 (6 bases). Trimming left V 2 bases short and J 6 bases short, with 16 bases between. CDR3 size: 15 residues. CDR1 is SEHNR, CDR2 FQNEAQ, per germline (reference sequence).

The chain recombines TRBV7-2 with TRBJ1-2; 8 bases are a match to TRBD1. V shed 5 bases, J shed 5 bases, and the junction held 10 bases outside the gene matches. CDR3 length: 15 residues. Per the germline V gene, CDR1 is SGHTA and CDR2 is FQGNSA. CDR3 region: CASSPSPGQEYGYTF. The DNA of the CDR3 is TGTGCCAGCAGCCCATCACCGGGACAGGAGTATGGCTACACCTTC.

This clone was recorded once. The chain has TRBV25-1 and TRBJ2-5, with a tentative D call TRBD2 (5 bases). The V and J ends lost 5 bases and 1 base respectively, with 14 bases between them. The germline V gene has CDR1 MGHDK and CDR2 SYGVNS. The CDR3 is 15 residues long. The CDR3 here is CASSNEGASQETQYF. For the CDR3, the DNA is TGTGCCAGCAGTAATGAGGGAGCCAGCCAAGAGACCCAGTACTTC. The full variable domain, completed using reference TRBV25-1 and TRBJ2-5, is EADIYQTPRYLVIGTGKKITLECSQTMGHDKMYWYQQDPGMELHLIHYSYGVNSTEKGDLSSESTVSRIRTEHFPLTLESARPSHTSQYLCASSNEGASQETQYFGPGTRLLVL.

The chain carries TRBV5-1 and TRBJ1-2; D not resolved. CDR1 is SGHRS and CDR2 is YFSETQ in the germline V gene. This CDR3 spans 15 amino acids. V shed 2 bases and J shed 0 bases, with 11 bases lying between them. CDR3 sequence reads: CASSFLSVTNYGYTF. The CDR3 DNA reads TGCGCCAGCAGCTTCCTAAGTGTTACTAACTATGGCTACACCTTC. Full variable domain (remainder filled in from reference TRBV5-1 and TRBJ1-2): KAGVTQTPRYLIKTRGQQVTLSCSPISGHRSVSWYQQTPGQGLQFLFEYFSETQRNKGNFPGRFSGRQFSNSRSEMNVSTLELGDSALYLCASSFLSVTNYGYTFGSGTRLTVV.

The chain combines TRBV9 with TRBJ2-3; D gene uncertain. The CDR3 totals 14 residues. CDR1 SGDLS and CDR2 YYNGEE come from the germline V gene. The V end lost 0 bases, the J end lost 4 bases, and 9 bases lay between the germline ends. CDR3 in DNA: TGTGCCAGCAGCGTAGCTTTGGGCTCAGATACGCAGTATTTT. It encodes CASSVALGSDTQYF. Full variable domain (outside the CDR3, taken from reference TRBV9 and TRBJ2-3): DSGVTQTPKHLITATGQRVTLRCSPRSGDLSVYWYQQSLDQGLQFLIQYYNGEERAKGNILERFSAQQFPDLHSELNLSSLELGDSALYFCASSVALGSDTQYFGPGTRLTVL.

The chain carries TRBV7-9 and TRBJ1-4, with 9 bases fitting TRBD1. Germline loops: CDR1 SEHNR, CDR2 FQNEAQ (reference sequence). The V segment lost 1 base and the J segment 6 bases; nucleotides outside the gene matches: 3. The CDR3 is made up of 15 amino acids. The CDR3 loop reads CASSLGQGVDEKLFF. DNA of the CDR3: TGTGCCAGCAGCTTAGGACAGGGGGTCGATGAAAAACTGTTTTTT.

The chain uses TRBV7-3 and TRBJ2-5; TRBD2 is a possible D gene (7 bases). The CDR3 is 15 residues long. Trimming removed 5 bases from V and 1 base from J, with 14 bases in between. Germline CDR1 and CDR2: SGHTA and FQGTGA. The CDR3 region has the DNA TGTGCCAGCAGCCTCACAGGGAGGGGCCAAGAGACCCAGTACTTC. Residues: CASSLTGRGQETQYF.

The CDR3 loop reads CASSLVVENEQFF. The CDR3 DNA is TGCGCCAGCAGCTTGGTCGTCGAGAATGAGCAGTTCTTC. J is TRBJ2-1 and V is TRBV5-1, with D hard to call. Between the trimmed V and J ends, which lost 0 bases and 7 bases, there was a span of 8 bases. Germline V gene lookup returns CDR1 SGHRS and CDR2 YFSETQ. The length of the CDR3 is 13 residues.

This clone showed up just once. The chain carries TRBV6-1 and TRBJ1-4, with 10 bases aligning to TRBD1. The germline V gene has CDR1 MNHNS and CDR2 SASEGT. The CDR3 consists of 15 residues. Losses at the gene ends were 6 bases for V and 8 bases for J; bases not matched to a gene: 9. The DNA of the CDR3 is TGTGCCAGCAGCACTATTGACAGGGGGCGGGAAAAACTGTTTTTT. This gives the protein CASSTIDRGREKLFF.

V usage is TRBV27 and J usage is TRBJ1-3, with a tentative D call TRBD1 (5 bases). Germline V gene data show CDR1 as MNHEY and CDR2 as SMNVEV (reference sequence). The V end was cut by 5 bases, the J end by 4 bases, with 18 bases between. The CDR3 loop spans 16 amino acids. CDR3 coding DNA: TGTGCCAGCAGTCCGGTGGGGGGGGTTGGCGGAAACACCATATATTTT. This encodes CASSPVGGVGGNTIYF.

The J gene is TRBJ1-4, the V gene TRBV4-1; D is unresolved. The CDR3 contains 13 residues. Germline values: CDR1 MGHRA, CDR2 YSYEKL. V was trimmed by 4 bases and J by 10 bases, leaving 13 bases between them. DNA for the CDR3: TGCGCCAGCAGCCGCGATCACTCAGGAAAACTGTTTTTT. Encoded protein: CASSRDHSGKLFF.

This chain links TRBV12-2 with TRBJ1-5; the table's D call, TRBD1, was not checked against the DNA. TRBV12-2 is noted as a pseudogene. The CDR3 covers 16 residues. CDR3 coding DNA: TGTGCAAGTCGCTCGAGGACAGTCCCTGGGGATCAGCCCCAGCATTTT. It is translated as CASRSRTVPGDQPQHF.

The count of this clone is one. The rearrangement joins TRBV7-9 to TRBJ1-1; D possibly corresponds to TRBD1 (5 bases). Germline-derived CDR1 and CDR2 are SEHNR and FQNEAQ (reference sequence). This CDR3 is 14 amino acids long. Trimming stripped 3 bases from V and 0 bases from J, with 8 bases between. Here the CDR3 reads CASSFAGLNTEAFF. For the CDR3, the DNA is TGTGCCAGCAGCTTCGCAGGGCTGAACACTGAAGCTTTCTTT.

This chain joins TRBV10-3 and TRBJ2-7; 7 nucleotides line up with TRBD2. The CDR3 consists of 13 residues. The germline gives CDR1 ENHRY, CDR2 SYGVKD. The V and J ends lost 11 bases and 1 base, in that order; junction bases with no gene match: 8. The DNA for the CDR3 is TGTGCCCTCCGGGGGGTGGAATCCTACGAGCAGTACTTC. Translated, it gives CALRGVESYEQYF.

This sequence joins TRBV11-2 and TRBJ1-1; D call uncertain. The germline gives CDR1 SGHAT, CDR2 FQNNGV. This CDR3 contains 13 residues. Between the trimmed V and J ends, which lost 5 bases and 1 base, there was a span of 8 bases. The CDR3 here is CASSPRRNTEAFF. The CDR3 DNA reads as TGTGCCAGCAGCCCACGCAGGAACACTGAAGCTTTCTTT.

The chain links TRBV5-1 to TRBJ1-2; 7 bases agree with TRBD1. The V gene end was trimmed by 4 bases and the J gene end by 8 bases; junction bases not matched to a gene: 11. The germline V gene has CDR1 SGHRS and CDR2 YFSETQ. The CDR3 loop spans 14 amino acids. The CDR3 spells CASSADRALGGYTF. CDR3 nucleotides: TGCGCCAGCAGCGCAGACAGGGCCTTGGGGGGCTACACCTTC.

The chain has TRBV5-1 and TRBJ2-5; TRBD1 is a possible D gene (6 bases). Germline CDR1 SGHRS, CDR2 YFSETQ. Between the trimmed V and J ends, which lost 8 bases and 7 bases, there was a span of 18 bases. This CDR3 has 13 residues. For the CDR3, the DNA is TGCGCCAGGAGGGGGAGAACCAGAGGGACCCAGTACTTC. The encoded protein is CARRGRTRGTQYF.

The CDR3 loop reads CASSPGHYSEQYF. The CDR3 DNA reads as TGTGCCAGTAGCCCGGGACACTATTCCGAGCAGTACTTC. J is TRBJ2-7 and V is TRBV19; D perhaps matches TRBD1 (6 bases). The CDR3 runs to 13 residues. Germline CDR1 reads LNHDA; CDR2 reads SQIVND (reference sequence). The ends were cut back, 6 bases at V and 6 bases at J, with 15 bases in the middle. Looking up the rest from reference TRBV19 and TRBJ2-7 gives the full variable domain: DGGITQSPKYLFRKEGQNVTLSCEQNLNHDAMYWYRQDPGQGLRLIYYSQIVNDFQKGDIAEGYSVSREKKESFPLTVTSAQKNPTAFYLCASSPGHYSEQYFGPGTRLTVT.

V gene TRBV28 combines with J gene TRBJ1-2; D unresolved. The CDR3 extends over 16 amino acids. The V end was cut by 7 bases, the J end by 8 bases, with 26 bases between. Germline-derived CDR1 and CDR2 are MDHEN and SYDVKM. CDR3 amino acids: CASTSQEGRHPVGYTF. Here the CDR3 DNA reads TGTGCCAGCACCTCCCAGGAGGGCCGCCACCCTGTGGGCTACACCTTC.

V is TRBV6-1 and J is TRBJ2-5; D is undetermined. Trimming left V 6 bases short and J 0 bases short, with 11 bases between. CDR3 length: 14 amino acids. Germline values: CDR1 MNHNS, CDR2 SASEGT. CDR3 amino acids: CASSRPGYQETQYF. Here the CDR3 DNA reads TGTGCCAGCAGCCGGCCCGGGTACCAAGAGACCCAGTACTTC.

This rearrangement joins TRBV20-1 to TRBJ2-5; no reliable D call. CDR1 is DFQATT and CDR2 is SNEGSKA in the germline V gene (reference sequence). V gave up 7 bases and J gave up 5 bases, with 8 bases separating them. This CDR3 contains 10 residues. CDR3 bases: TGCAGTGGGATCGGGGAGACCCAGTACTTC. This gives the protein CSGIGETQYF.

CDR3 sequence reads: CASSIGQGLGFLTF. CDR3 nucleotide sequence: TGTGCCAGCAGCATAGGACAGGGCCTCGGGTTCCTGACCTTC. V is TRBV7-9 and J is TRBJ1-2, with 8 nucleotides matching TRBD1. This CDR3 spans 14 amino acids. Germline CDR1 reads SEHNR; CDR2 reads FQNEAQ (reference sequence). The V segment lost 5 bases and the J segment 14 bases; nucleotides outside the gene matches: 16.

The rearrangement joins TRBV4-1 to TRBJ1-5; D is perhaps TRBD1 (6 bases). Trimming pared 1 base from V and 2 bases from J, leaving 15 bases between. This CDR3 is 17 amino acids long. The V gene's germline CDR1 is MGHRA and CDR2 YSYEKL. The CDR3: CASSQALRGPRNQPQHF. The CDR3 DNA reads TGCGCCAGCAGCCAAGCGCTCAGGGGTCCACGCAATCAGCCCCAGCATTTT.

The chain joins TRBV5-1 to TRBJ1-2, with 7 bases aligning to TRBD1. CDR1 and CDR2 from the germline V gene are SGHRS and YFSETQ. The V segment lost 4 bases and the J segment 2 bases; nucleotides outside the gene matches: 11. This CDR3 contains 16 residues. CDR3 region: CASSLDRAGGNYGYTF. In DNA form, the CDR3 reads TGCGCCAGCAGCCTGGATAGGGCAGGGGGAAACTATGGCTACACCTTC.

This clone was detected only once. The chain recombines TRBV4-1 with TRBJ2-7; the D gene is possibly TRBD1 (6 bases). Germline V gene data show CDR1 as MGHRA and CDR2 as YSYEKL. Trimming stripped 1 base from V and 1 base from J, with 14 bases between. The CDR3 extends over 16 amino acids. This CDR3 reads CASSQGWGQGSYEQYF. CDR3 bases: TGCGCCAGCAGCCAAGGCTGGGGGCAGGGATCCTACGAGCAGTACTTC.

The CDR3 sequence is CASSLFPGEDGYTF. The DNA for the CDR3 is TGTGCCAGCAGCTTATTCCCAGGGGAAGATGGCTACACCTTC. This rearrangement joins TRBV7-6 to TRBJ1-2; D may be TRBD1 (6 bases). Trimming removed 2 bases at V and 6 bases at J, with 13 bases between. The germline gives CDR1 SGHVS, CDR2 FNYEAQ. CDR3 length: 14 residues.

The chain has TRBV28 and TRBJ1-5, with no clear D. Trimming cost V 6 bases and J 3 bases, with 9 bases left between them. This CDR3 comprises 13 residues. Looked up from germline, CDR1 is MDHEN and CDR2 is SYDVKM. The DNA of the CDR3 is TGTGCCAGCAGACAGAACTTCAATCAGCCCCAGCATTTT. This encodes CASRQNFNQPQHF.

This clone was recorded once. The chain uses TRBV4-1 and TRBJ1-2, with 10 bases identical to TRBD1. The V gene end was trimmed by 1 base and the J gene end by 8 bases; junction bases not matched to a gene: 28. Germline assignment: CDR1 MGHRA and CDR2 YSYEKL. The CDR3 spans 22 residues. CDR3 sequence reads: CASSQVPTHRDRGLTREKGYTF. The CDR3 DNA reads TGCGCCAGCAGCCAAGTTCCGACACACCGGGACAGGGGTCTCACAAGGGAGAAAGGCTACACCTTC.

The rearrangement uses TRBV11-3 and TRBJ2-7, with D hard to call. V was shortened by 6 bases and J by 7 bases, with 22 bases between the two germline ends. Germline CDR1 is SGHNT and CDR2 is YENEEA. The CDR3 runs to 15 residues. This CDR3 is CASRQSHGSGGEQYF. In DNA form, the CDR3 reads TGTGCCAGCAGACAAAGCCACGGGTCCGGTGGGGAGCAGTACTTC.